This T cell receptor (beta chain) came from a study of blood T cell repertoires in COVID-19. About the study: The samples span acute and convalescent COVID-19 from the United States, Italy and Spain. T cells, B-cell-depleted T cells, or PBMCs supplied cDNA or gDNA.

Sequencing was performed with immunoSEQ multiplex PCR; in TCRdb, only in-frame clones are kept and a portion is missing. The repertoire has 170,000 or so clones, around nine tenths of them found once; the top ten carry around 0.6%. CDR1 and CDR2 (germline): LNHDA, SQIVND (reference sequence). Trimming removed 0 bases at V and 8 bases at J, with 10 bases between. This CDR3 region has 13 residues. Seattle participants joined during active infection and were tracked over time. Sequenced: peripheral blood. The V gene is TRBV19, the J gene TRBJ1-2, with D unresolved. The sequence came from a man aged 60 to 69 with COVID-19, enrolled during active disease. CDR3 DNA: TGTGCCAGTAGTATAGATCTATACGGGGGCTACACCTTC. It encodes CASSIDLYGGYTF.